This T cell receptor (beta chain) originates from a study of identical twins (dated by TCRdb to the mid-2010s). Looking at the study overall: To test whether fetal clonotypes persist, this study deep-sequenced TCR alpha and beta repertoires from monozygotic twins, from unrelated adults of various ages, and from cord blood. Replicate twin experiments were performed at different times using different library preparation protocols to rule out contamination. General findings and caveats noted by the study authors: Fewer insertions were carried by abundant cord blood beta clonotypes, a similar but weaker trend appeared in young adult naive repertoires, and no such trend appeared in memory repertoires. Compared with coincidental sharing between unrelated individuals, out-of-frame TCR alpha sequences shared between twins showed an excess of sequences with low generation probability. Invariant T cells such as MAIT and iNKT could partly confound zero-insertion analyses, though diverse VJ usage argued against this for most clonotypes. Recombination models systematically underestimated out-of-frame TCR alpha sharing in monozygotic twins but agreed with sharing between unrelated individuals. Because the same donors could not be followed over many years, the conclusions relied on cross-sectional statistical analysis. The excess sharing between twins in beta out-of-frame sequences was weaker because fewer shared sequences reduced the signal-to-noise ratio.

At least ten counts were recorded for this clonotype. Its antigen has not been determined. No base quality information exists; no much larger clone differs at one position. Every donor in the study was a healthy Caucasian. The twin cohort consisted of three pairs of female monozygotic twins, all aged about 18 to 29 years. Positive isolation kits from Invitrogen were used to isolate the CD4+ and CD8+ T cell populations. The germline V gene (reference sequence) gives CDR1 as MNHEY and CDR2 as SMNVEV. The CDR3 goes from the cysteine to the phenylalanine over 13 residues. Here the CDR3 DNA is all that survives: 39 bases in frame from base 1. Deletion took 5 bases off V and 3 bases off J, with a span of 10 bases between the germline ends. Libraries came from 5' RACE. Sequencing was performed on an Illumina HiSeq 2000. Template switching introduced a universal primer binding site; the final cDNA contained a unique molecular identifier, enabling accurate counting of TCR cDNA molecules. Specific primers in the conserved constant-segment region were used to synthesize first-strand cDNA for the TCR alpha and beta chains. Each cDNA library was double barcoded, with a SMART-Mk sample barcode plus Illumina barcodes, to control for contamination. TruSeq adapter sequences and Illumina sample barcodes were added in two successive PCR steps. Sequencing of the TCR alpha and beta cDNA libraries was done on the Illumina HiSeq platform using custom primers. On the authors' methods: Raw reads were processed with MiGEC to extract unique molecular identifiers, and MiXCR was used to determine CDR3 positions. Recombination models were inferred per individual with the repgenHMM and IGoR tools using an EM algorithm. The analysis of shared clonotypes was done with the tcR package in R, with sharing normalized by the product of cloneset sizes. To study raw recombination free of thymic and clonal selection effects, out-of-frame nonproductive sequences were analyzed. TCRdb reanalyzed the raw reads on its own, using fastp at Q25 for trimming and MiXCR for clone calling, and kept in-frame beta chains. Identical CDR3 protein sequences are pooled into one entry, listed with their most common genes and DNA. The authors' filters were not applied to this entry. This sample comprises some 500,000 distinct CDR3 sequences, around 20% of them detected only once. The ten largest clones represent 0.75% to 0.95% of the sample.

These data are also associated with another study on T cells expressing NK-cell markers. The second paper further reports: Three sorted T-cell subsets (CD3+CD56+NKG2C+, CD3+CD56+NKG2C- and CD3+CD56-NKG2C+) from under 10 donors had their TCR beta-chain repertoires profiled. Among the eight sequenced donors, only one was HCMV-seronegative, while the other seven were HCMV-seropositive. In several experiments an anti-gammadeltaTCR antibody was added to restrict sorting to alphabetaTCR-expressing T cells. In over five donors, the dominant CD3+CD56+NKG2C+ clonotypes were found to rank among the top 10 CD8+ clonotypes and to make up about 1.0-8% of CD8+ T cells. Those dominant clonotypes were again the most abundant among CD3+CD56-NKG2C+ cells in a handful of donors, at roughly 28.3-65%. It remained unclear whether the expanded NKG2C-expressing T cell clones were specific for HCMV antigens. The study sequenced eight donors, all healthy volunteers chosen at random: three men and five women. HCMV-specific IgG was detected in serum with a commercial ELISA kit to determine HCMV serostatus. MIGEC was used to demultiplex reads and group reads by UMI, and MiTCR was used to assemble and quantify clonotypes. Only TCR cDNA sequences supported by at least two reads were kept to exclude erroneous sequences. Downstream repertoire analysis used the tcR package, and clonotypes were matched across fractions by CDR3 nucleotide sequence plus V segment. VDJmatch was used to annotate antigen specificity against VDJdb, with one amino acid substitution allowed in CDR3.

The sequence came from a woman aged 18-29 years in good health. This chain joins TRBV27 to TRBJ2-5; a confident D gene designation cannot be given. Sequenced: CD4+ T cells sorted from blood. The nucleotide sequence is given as TGTGCCAGCAGTCCCAGGACGGAAGAGACCCAGTACTTC. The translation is CASSPRTEETQYF.